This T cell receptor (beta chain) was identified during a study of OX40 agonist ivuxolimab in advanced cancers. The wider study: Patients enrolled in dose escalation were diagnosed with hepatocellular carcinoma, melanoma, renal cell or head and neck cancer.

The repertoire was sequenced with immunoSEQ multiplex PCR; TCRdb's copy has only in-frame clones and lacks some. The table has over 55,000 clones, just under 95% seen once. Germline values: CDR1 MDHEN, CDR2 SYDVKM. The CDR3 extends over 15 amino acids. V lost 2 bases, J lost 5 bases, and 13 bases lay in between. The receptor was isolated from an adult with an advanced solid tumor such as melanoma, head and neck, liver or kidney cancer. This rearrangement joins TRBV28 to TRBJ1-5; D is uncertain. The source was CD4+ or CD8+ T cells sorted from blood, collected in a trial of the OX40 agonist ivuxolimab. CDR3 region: CASSLGDWNHQPQHF. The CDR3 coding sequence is TGTGCCAGCAGTTTAGGTGATTGGAATCATCAGCCCCAGCATTTT.